This TCR beta chain comes out of a study of T cells in Graves' hyperthyroidism and ophthalmopathy. Using RNA transcripts as the source, TCR beta CDR3 regions were amplified. HTBI primers were the set used in a first-round RT-PCR of the TCR CDR3. MiXCR, applied by TCRdb to the multiplex PCR reads, yields one record per CDR3 protein. The profile covers about 350,000 distinct CDR3 sequences, with roughly 15% appearing a single time and 34% taken by the ten largest. Overall study results and limits: Within blood appeared most thyroid clonotypes that had expanded above 0.001.

The V gene end was trimmed by 1 base and the J gene end by 3 bases; junction bases not matched to a gene: 11. Germline loops: CDR1 LGHDT, CDR2 YNNKEL (reference sequence). The CDR3 is made up of 17 amino acids. Remarks on this clonotype: Its antigen is not identified.

Sequencing input: blood. The chain recombines TRBV3-1 with TRBJ2-5; 7 nucleotides agree with TRBD1. The sequence derives from a woman aged 40 to 50 with Graves' ophthalmopathy. The CDR3 DNA reads as TGTGCCAGCAGCCAAGGGCCAGGGCCAGGGGGTAAAGAGACCCAGTACTTC. This encodes CASSQGPGPGGKETQYF.